This T cell receptor beta chain was sequenced in a study of early T cells in non-severe SARS-CoV-2 infection. The wider study: Sequenced material consisted of bulk RNA (from unsorted whole blood), and chains were unpaired.

TCRdb re-called the 5' RACE reads with MiXCR, one entry per CDR3 protein. This sample has over 95,000 distinct CDR3 sequences, with around a sixth found just once. This clonotype was detected ten times or more. CDR1 and CDR2 from the germline V gene are SGHAT and FQNNGV. The CDR3 runs to 15 residues. V was pared by 5 bases and J by 0 bases, with 13 bases between. The chain couples TRBV11-2 to TRBJ1-1; weak D call: TRBD1 (5 bases). The sequence was obtained from an adult who was a healthcare worker with PCR-confirmed SARS-CoV-2 infection or an uninfected control (not recorded which). The sequenced sample consisted of whole blood. CDR3 residues: CASSMTREMNTEAFF. CDR3 nucleotides: TGTGCCAGCAGCATGACCAGGGAGATGAACACTGAAGCTTTCTTT.